The 9 T cell receptor beta chains below come from one sample, sequenced in a study of OX40 agonist ivuxolimab in advanced cancers. Generated by immunoSEQ multiplex PCR, the TCRdb table keeps only in-frame clones and is missing some. The sample has about 60,000 clones, about 89% seen once. The sequences come from CD4+ or CD8+ T cells sorted from blood, collected in a trial of the OX40 agonist ivuxolimab. Receptors were obtained from an adult with an advanced solid tumor such as melanoma, head and neck, liver or kidney cancer.

This sequence joins TRBV6-5 and TRBJ2-7, with 9 bases matching TRBD2. The germline CDR1 and CDR2 sequences are MNHEY and SVGAGI. The CDR3 covers 15 residues. The J segment lost 3 bases and the V segment lost 2 bases, leaving 5 bases of the junction unmatched. The CDR3: CASSYVQREVYEQYF. The CDR3 bases are TGTGCCAGCAGTTACGTCCAGCGGGAGGTCTACGAGCAGTACTTC.

The chain recombines TRBV29-1 with TRBJ1-1, with D unresolved. CDR1 is SQVTM and CDR2 is ANQGSEA in the germline V gene. The CDR3 consists of 12 residues. V lost 5 bases and J lost 0, with 7 bases in between. The CDR3 spells CSVWRMNTEAFF. The CDR3 DNA reads as TGCAGCGTTTGGAGGATGAACACTGAAGCTTTCTTT.

The V and J genes are TRBV2 and TRBJ1-5; D remains ambiguous. Germline CDR1 reads SNHLY; CDR2 reads FYNNEI. This CDR3 contains 12 residues. The V end was cut by 4 bases, the J end by 9 bases, with 10 bases between. The CDR3 protein is CASSGTAGPQHF. The CDR3 DNA reads as TGTGCCAGCAGTGGTACCGCCGGGCCCCAGCATTTT. The whole variable domain, filled in from reference TRBV2 and TRBJ1-5, reads EPEVTQTPSHQVTQMGQEVILRCVPISNHLYFYWYRQILGQKVEFLVSFYNNEISEKSEIFDDQFSVERPDGSNFTLKIRSTKLEDSAMYFCASSGTAGPQHFGDGTRLSIL.

The chain recombines TRBV28 with TRBJ1-5, with a tentative D call TRBD1 (5 bases). Germline lookup yields CDR1 MDHEN and CDR2 SYDVKM. The CDR3 covers 15 residues. V was clipped by 6 bases and J by 2 bases, with 14 bases between them. The CDR3 DNA reads as TGTGCCAGCAGAAATCAGGGCAGGGGCAATCAGCCCCAGCATTTT. This sequence encodes CASRNQGRGNQPQHF.

Comments on this clone: Relative to the germline gene, one junction end is altered; a read error may explain this. The chain recombines TRBV5-5 with TRBJ2-4, with 11 nucleotides matching TRBD2. CDR3 length equals 13 residues. Germline V lookup: CDR1 SGHKS, CDR2 YYEKEE (reference sequence). The CDR3 DNA is TGTGCCAGCAGCCCGACGACTAGCGGGGCGCGGAACTTC. Protein: CASSPTTSGARNF.

The V call is TRBV9, the J call TRBJ2-3; 8 bases are shared with TRBD1. V dropped 4 bases and J dropped 3; count of bases not matched to a gene: 4. CDR3 length: 14 residues. In germline, CDR1 is SGDLS, CDR2 YYNGEE. The CDR3 reads CASSTGGRTDTQYF. The CDR3 nucleotides are TGTGCCAGCAGCACAGGGGGGAGAACAGATACGCAGTATTTT.

The chain has TRBV7-3 and TRBJ2-3, with 7 bases fitting TRBD2. Germline CDR1 and CDR2: SGHTA and FQGTGA. The CDR3 runs to 15 residues. Trimming at V came to 2 bases and at J to 7 bases, leaving 9 bases not matched to a gene. This CDR3 reads CASSLAGAVGNTQYF. The DNA of the CDR3 is TGTGCCAGCAGCTTAGCGGGAGCCGTGGGTAATACGCAGTATTTT.

This clone was counted a single time. The chain joins TRBV5-1 to TRBJ1-4, with D possibly being TRBD1 (5 bases). V lost 3 bases and J lost 5, with 8 bases in between. Germline V gene sequence: CDR1 SGHRS, CDR2 YFSETQ. The CDR3 covers 13 residues. The DNA for the CDR3 is TGCGCCAGCAGCTACGACAGAAATGAAAAACTGTTTTTT. Protein sequence: CASSYDRNEKLFF.

The chain uses TRBV11-2 and TRBJ2-7; D uncertain. Trimming cost V 1 base and J 0 bases, with 10 bases left between them. Germline V CDR1 and CDR2: SGHAT, FQNNGV. This CDR3 contains 15 residues. The CDR3: CASSLGPGPSYEQYF. The CDR3 nucleotides are TGTGCCAGCAGCTTAGGACCCGGGCCCTCCTACGAGCAGTACTTC.